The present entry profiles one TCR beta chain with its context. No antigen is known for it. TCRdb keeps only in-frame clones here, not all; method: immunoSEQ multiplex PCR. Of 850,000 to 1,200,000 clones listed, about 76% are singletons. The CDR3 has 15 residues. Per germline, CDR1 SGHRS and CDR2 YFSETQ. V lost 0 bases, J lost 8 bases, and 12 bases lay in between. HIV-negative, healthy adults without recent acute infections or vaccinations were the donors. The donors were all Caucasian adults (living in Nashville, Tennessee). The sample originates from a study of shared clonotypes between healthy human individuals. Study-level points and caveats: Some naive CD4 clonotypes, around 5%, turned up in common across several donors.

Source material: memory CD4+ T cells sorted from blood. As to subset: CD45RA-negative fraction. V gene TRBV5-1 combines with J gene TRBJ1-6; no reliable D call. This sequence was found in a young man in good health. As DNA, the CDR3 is TGCGCCAGCAGCTTGGTTTTACGGGCTTATTCACCCCTCCACTTT. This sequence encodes CASSLVLRAYSPLHF.